This T cell receptor beta chain originates from a study of blood T cell repertoires in COVID-19. Study in general: In each case, the material was cDNA or gDNA derived from T cells, B-cell-depleted T cells, or PBMCs.

The CDR3 has 15 amino acids. With V trimmed by 3 bases and J by 0 bases, 4 bases remained unmatched. The germline gives CDR1 LNHNV, CDR2 YYDKDF (reference sequence). Using immunoSEQ multiplex PCR, the repertoire was profiled, and TCRdb retains in-frame clones only, with some absent. The data hold some 330,000 clones, with under 95% observed a single time. This clonotype originated in a woman in her twenties or thirties who had recovered from COVID-19. This chain connects TRBV15 to TRBJ2-7; TRBD2 matches at 8 bases. Sequencing used PBMCs or T cells enriched from blood (not recorded which). The CDR3 sequence: CATSSRGGGSYEQYF. The CDR3 DNA follows: TGTGCCACCAGCAGTCGGGGGGGCGGCTCCTACGAGCAGTACTTC.